Following are 4 T cell receptor beta chains from one sample sequenced in a study of T cells after yellow fever vaccination. TCRdb reprocessed the 5' RACE reads via MiXCR and lists one record per CDR3 protein. The table has roughly 330,000 distinct CDR3 sequences, 3% to 4.5% seen once. The material was PBMCs, obtained 5 days after the yellow fever booster vaccination. Receptors were obtained from a man between 18 and 35 years old who received the YFV17D yellow fever vaccine.

This chain links TRBV5-5 with TRBJ1-1; 8 nucleotides match TRBD1. The V segment lost 3 bases and the J segment 4 bases; nucleotides outside the gene matches: 14. The CDR3 length is 17 residues. CDR1 is SGHKS, CDR2 YYEKEE, per germline (reference sequence). This CDR3 reads CASSSYRGQGAFTEAFF. The CDR3 bases are TGTGCCAGCAGCTCCTATCGAGGACAGGGTGCTTTCACTGAAGCTTTCTTT.

There are a few counts of this clonotype. The CDR3, as DNA: TGTGCCAGTAGGCCGGCGCTGGGGGAGACCCAGTACTTC. Its translation is CASRPALGETQYF. The chain combines TRBV12-3 or TRBV12-4 with TRBJ2-5; D gene ambiguous. The CDR3 extends over 13 amino acids. V was trimmed by 9 bases and J by 5 bases, leaving 16 bases between them.

The rearrangement uses TRBV7-9 and TRBJ2-1; 16 bases map to TRBD2. CDR3 length: 19 residues. V shed 5 bases, J shed 2 bases, and the junction held 9 bases outside the gene matches. Per the germline V gene, CDR1 is SEHNR and CDR2 is FQNEAQ (reference sequence). The CDR3 protein is CASSPGTSGGAKTYNEQFF. CDR3 coding DNA: TGTGCCAGCAGCCCAGGGACTAGCGGGGGGGCAAAGACCTACAATGAGCAGTTCTTC.

The CDR3 region is CASSYSLAGGLGNEQFF. In DNA form, the CDR3 reads TGTGCCAGCAGTTACTCACTAGCGGGGGGGTTGGGCAATGAGCAGTTCTTC. V and J are TRBV6-5 and TRBJ2-1; 13 positions agree with TRBD2. The CDR3 has 17 amino acids. Germline CDR1 reads MNHEY; CDR2 reads SVGAGI. With V trimmed by 0 bases and J by 6 bases, 5 bases remained unmatched.